The 13 T cell receptor beta chains given below trace back to one sample, sequenced in a study of blood T cell repertoires in COVID-19. Data came from immunoSEQ multiplex PCR; TCRdb stores just in-frame clones and leaves some out. Among roughly 14,000 clones listed, more than 80% were seen once. What was sequenced was peripheral blood. These receptors were collected from a man aged 45-65 years with active COVID-19.

This sequence joins TRBV4-2 and TRBJ2-7; possible D gene TRBD2, 5 bases. The CDR3 runs to 14 residues. Germline lookup yields CDR1 LGHNA and CDR2 YNFKEQ. V was cut by 3 bases and J by 4 bases, with 13 bases left in between. The chain's CDR3 is CASSQFGGSYEQYF. The CDR3 nucleotides read TGTGCCAGCAGCCAGTTTGGCGGGTCGTACGAGCAGTACTTC.

As DNA, the CDR3 is TGCGCCAGCAGCCGAGGTGACAGCTATGGCTACACCTTC. This sequence encodes CASSRGDSYGYTF. The chain carries TRBV5-1 and TRBJ1-2; the D gene is possibly TRBD1 (5 bases). Germline V CDR1 and CDR2: SGHRS, YFSETQ. This CDR3 has 13 residues. The V gene lost 4 bases and the J gene lost 4 bases, with 11 bases spanning the gap.

The CDR3, as DNA: TGTGCCAGCAGCGGACAACCCGAAGAGACCCAGTACTTC. Translated: CASSGQPEETQYF. The chain couples TRBV11-2 to TRBJ2-5, with a weak D call TRBD1 (5 bases). The CDR3 spans 13 residues. The germline gives CDR1 SGHAT, CDR2 FQNNGV. The V gene lost 5 bases and the J gene lost 3 bases, with 10 bases spanning the gap. Full variable domain (remainder filled in from reference TRBV11-2 and TRBJ2-5): EAGVAQSPRYKIIEKRQSVAFWCNPISGHATLYWYQQILGQGPKLLIQFQNNGVVDDSQLPKDRFSAERLKGVDSTLKIQPAKLEDSAVYLCASSGQPEETQYFGPGTRLLVL.

This clone has just one count. The DNA for the CDR3 is TGTGCCAGCAGTTCTGCGGGAGGGCGGGACAATGAGCAGTTCTTC. Translating it yields CASSSAGGRDNEQFF. The chain is built from TRBV6-5 and TRBJ2-1; 9 bases match TRBD2. J was trimmed by 5 bases and V by 4 bases; bases with no gene match: 6. From germline, CDR1 is MNHEY and CDR2 SVGAGI. The CDR3 contains 15 residues.

The chain employs TRBV7-2 and TRBJ2-7; 8 positions match TRBD2. The CDR3 loop spans 16 amino acids. J lost 0 bases, V lost 1 base, and 5 bases had no gene match. Germline loops: CDR1 SGHTA, CDR2 FQGNSA. The CDR3 region is CASSLGLAGYSYEQYF. The CDR3, as DNA: TGTGCCAGCAGCTTAGGGCTAGCGGGCTACTCCTACGAGCAGTACTTC. Supplemented by reference TRBV7-2 and TRBJ2-7, the full variable domain reads GAGVSQSPSNKVTEKGKDVELRCDPISGHTALYWYRQSLGQGLEFLIYFQGNSAPDKSGLPSDRFSAERTGGSVSTLTIQRTQQEDSAVYLCASSLGLAGYSYEQYFGPGTRLTVT.

The CDR3 DNA sequence: TGTGCCAGCAGTGAACAGAATAGCAATCAGCCCCAGCATTTT. Translated: CASSEQNSNQPQHF. V is TRBV2 and J is TRBJ1-5; no definite D call. The CDR3 runs 14 residues. V lost 2 bases to trimming and J lost 0 bases, with 5 bases between them. Germline V lookup: CDR1 SNHLY, CDR2 FYNNEI. Complete variable domain (other parts from reference TRBV2 and TRBJ1-5): EPEVTQTPSHQVTQMGQEVILRCVPISNHLYFYWYRQILGQKVEFLVSFYNNEISEKSEIFDDQFSVERPDGSNFTLKIRSTKLEDSAMYFCASSEQNSNQPQHFGDGTRLSIL.

V usage is TRBV5-1 and J usage is TRBJ2-1; TRBD2 matches at 11 bases. Trimming took 3 bases from V and 0 from J; bases not matched to a gene: 5. The CDR3 is made up of 17 amino acids. Germline V gene sequence: CDR1 SGHRS, CDR2 YFSETQ. The CDR3 coding sequence is TGCGCCAGCAGCTCTACTAGCGGGAGTAGCTCCTACAATGAGCAGTTCTTC. Translated, it gives CASSSTSGSSSYNEQFF.

The chain has TRBV9 and TRBJ2-5, with 9 bases fitting TRBD2. Per the germline V gene, CDR1 is SGDLS and CDR2 is YYNGEE. V shed 2 bases and J 5 bases; nucleotides not matched to a gene: 4. This CDR3 is built from 14 residues. The CDR3, as DNA: TGTGCCAGCAGCGTCGGCGGGAGGGGGGAGACCCAGTACTTC. It yields the protein CASSVGGRGETQYF. The entire variable domain, with the rest obtained from reference TRBV9 and TRBJ2-5, is as follows: DSGVTQTPKHLITATGQRVTLRCSPRSGDLSVYWYQQSLDQGLQFLIQYYNGEERAKGNILERFSAQQFPDLHSELNLSSLELGDSALYFCASSVGGRGETQYFGPGTRLLVL.

The genes are TRBV7-9 and TRBJ2-1; TRBD2 matches 9 bases. J lost 0 bases, V lost 8 bases, and 11 bases had no gene match. Germline CDR1 is SEHNR and CDR2 is FQNEAQ (reference sequence). The CDR3 is 17 residues long. The chain's CDR3 is CASLWLAGSRSYNEQFF. The CDR3 DNA sequence: TGTGCCAGCCTCTGGCTAGCGGGAAGTCGCTCCTACAATGAGCAGTTCTTC.

This clone was counted once. This chain joins TRBV5-5 and TRBJ2-1, with 7 bases that match TRBD1. With 0 bases clipped from V and 6 bases from J, the junction kept 6 bases outside the gene matches. Per the germline V gene, CDR1 is SGHKS and CDR2 is YYEKEE (reference sequence). This CDR3 comprises 15 residues. The CDR3 DNA sequence: TGTGCCAGCAGCTTGGGGCAGGGGGTAGGCAATGAGCAGTTCTTC. Translated: CASSLGQGVGNEQFF.

The V gene is TRBV7-9, the J gene TRBJ2-7, with TRBD2 identical over 12 bases. The CDR3 loop spans 16 amino acids. Trimming at V came to 3 bases and at J to 3 bases, leaving 6 bases not matched to a gene. The germline gives CDR1 SEHNR, CDR2 FQNEAQ (reference sequence). The chain's CDR3 is CASSLLLAGGGYEQYF. CDR3 nucleotide sequence: TGTGCCAGCAGCTTGTTACTAGCGGGAGGAGGCTACGAGCAGTACTTC.

This chain joins TRBV6-2 or TRBV6-3 and TRBJ2-5, with D possibly matching TRBD1 (12 bases). The CDR3 has 23 residues. Between the trimmed V and J ends, which lost 6 bases and 3 bases, there was a span of 41 bases. Germline assignment: CDR1 MNHEY and CDR2 SVGEGT. The DNA of the CDR3 is TGTGCCAGCAGCCCGGGCCGGGACAGGGGGCGGAATAGCGGGAGGGAGAAAAAAGAGACCCAGTACTTC. As protein: CASSPGRDRGRNSGREKKETQYF.

This chain links TRBV3-1 (or the pseudogene TRBV3-2) with TRBJ2-1; unclear D gene. Trimming removed 2 bases at V and 8 bases at J, with 4 bases between. The CDR3 totals 11 residues. Per germline, CDR1 LGHDT and CDR2 YNNKEL (reference sequence). The CDR3 sequence: CASSQLYEQFF. The CDR3 nucleotides are TGTGCCAGCAGCCAATTATATGAGCAGTTCTTC.